This T cell receptor (beta chain) was retrieved from a study of shared clonotypes between healthy human individuals. The germline V gene has CDR1 SQVTM and CDR2 ANQGSEA. Trimming pared 7 bases from V and 2 bases from J, leaving 19 bases between. The CDR3 extends over 15 amino acids. The assay was immunoSEQ multiplex PCR, and TCRdb's table has in-frame clones only and misses some. The sample lists more than 900,000 clones; 75% to 85% were seen once. This sequence was found in a man between 18 and 35 years old in good health. Some clones in this sample may be carry-over from other donors' samples. The rearrangement joins TRBV29-1 to TRBJ2-3; D is possibly TRBD2 (6 bases). The sequencing input was memory CD4+ T cells from PBMCs. This sample's subset: CD45RA-negative fraction. CDR3 sequence: CSAVRDLGDTDTQYF. CDR3 nucleotides: TGCAGCGCCGTGAGGGACTTGGGGGACACAGATACGCAGTATTTT.